A single sample is the source of the 32 T cell receptor beta chains below, sequenced in a study of blood T cell repertoires in COVID-19. Libraries were prepared by immunoSEQ multiplex PCR; TCRdb keeps only in-frame clonotypes and omits some of them. The sample carries approximately 100,000 clones, roughly 79% recorded once. Input material: peripheral blood. The source of these receptors is a human donor in a cohort sampled during active COVID-19.

This chain joins TRBV15 and TRBJ2-3; D gene uncertain. Per germline, CDR1 LNHNV and CDR2 YYDKDF (reference sequence). Deletions cut 0 bases from V and 6 bases from J, with 7 bases between. The CDR3 has 13 amino acids. DNA for the CDR3: TGTGCCACCAGCAGAGATCAGGTGGATACGCAGTATTTT. Protein: CATSRDQVDTQYF. The full variable domain, rest sourced from reference TRBV15 and TRBJ2-3, is DAMVIQNPRYQVTQFGKPVTLSCSQTLNHNVMYWYQQKSSQAPKLLFHYYDKDFNNEADTPDNFQSRRPNTSFCFLDIRSPGLGDTAMYLCATSRDQVDTQYFGPGTRLTVL.

The rearrangement links TRBV6-5 to TRBJ1-4, with D tentatively TRBD1 (6 bases). CDR1 and CDR2 (germline): MNHEY, SVGAGI. V was clipped by 6 bases and J by 1 base, with 9 bases between them. The CDR3 covers 14 residues. The CDR3 coding sequence is TGTGCCAGCAGCCCGGACAGAACTAATGAAAAACTGTTTTTT. The encoded protein is CASSPDRTNEKLFF.

This clone was observed a handful of times. The CDR3 loop reads CASSRTGPYEQYF. The CDR3 DNA follows: TGTGCCAGCAGTCGGACAGGACCCTACGAGCAGTACTTC. This sequence joins TRBV12-3 or TRBV12-4 and TRBJ2-7; TRBD1 agrees at 7 bases. The J segment lost 2 bases and the V segment lost 5 bases, leaving 3 bases of the junction unmatched. This CDR3 region has 13 residues.

The chain recombines TRBV7-2 with TRBJ2-3; tentatively, D is TRBD2 (5 bases). The CDR3 has 16 amino acids. CDR1 is SGHTA and CDR2 is FQGNSA in the germline V gene. The germline V and J ends were trimmed by 2 bases and 4 bases, with 16 bases remaining between them. CDR3 protein: CASSLPPDAEADTQYF. CDR3 bases: TGTGCCAGCAGCTTACCTCCGGACGCGGAGGCAGATACGCAGTATTTT.

DNA of the CDR3: TGTGCCAGCAGCTTGGCCGGGACAGCCACTTACAATGAGCAGTTCTTC. Its translation is CASSLAGTATYNEQFF. The rearrangement links TRBV5-6 to TRBJ2-1; the match to TRBD1 covers 7 bases. V lost 0 bases, J lost 4 bases, and 7 bases stayed unmatched. Per germline, CDR1 SGHDT and CDR2 YYEEEE. This CDR3 has 16 amino acids.

CDR3 DNA: TGTGCCATCAGTGAGTCGGGCCTCTATGGCTACACCTTC. Its protein is CAISESGLYGYTF. This sequence joins TRBV10-3 and TRBJ1-2; D ambiguous. Germline V gene sequence: CDR1 ENHRY, CDR2 SYGVKD. V dropped 0 bases and J dropped 4 bases, with 6 bases sitting between them. The CDR3 totals 13 residues.

The chain has TRBV28 and TRBJ1-3, with TRBD1 as a possible D gene (5 bases). This CDR3 is built from 15 residues. V lost 2 bases, J lost 2 bases, and 10 bases lay in between. From germline, CDR1 is MDHEN and CDR2 SYDVKM. For the CDR3, the DNA is TGTGCCAGCAGTTTACGGGGGGTTGCTGGAAACACCATATATTTT. This translates into CASSLRGVAGNTIYF.

The rearrangement links TRBV15 to TRBJ1-3; TRBD1 is a possible D gene (6 bases). The germline V and J ends were trimmed by 4 bases and 8 bases, with 21 bases remaining between them. CDR3 length: 16 amino acids. Germline CDR1 LNHNV, CDR2 YYDKDF (reference sequence). CDR3 region: CATSKLRWDTTDTIYF. The DNA of the CDR3 is TGTGCCACCAGCAAGCTACGTTGGGACACGACTGACACCATATATTTT. The full variable domain, in which reference TRBV15 and TRBJ1-3 provide the parts outside the CDR3, is DAMVIQNPRYQVTQFGKPVTLSCSQTLNHNVMYWYQQKSSQAPKLLFHYYDKDFNNEADTPDNFQSRRPNTSFCFLDIRSPGLGDTAMYLCATSKLRWDTTDTIYFGEGSWLTVV.

This chain uses TRBV28 with TRBJ2-1, with TRBD1 matching over 8 bases. The V gene's germline CDR1 is MDHEN and CDR2 SYDVKM. This CDR3 comprises 14 residues. With 4 bases clipped from V and 8 bases from J, the junction kept 7 bases outside the gene matches. The CDR3 region has the DNA TGTGCCAGCAGTTCCCGGACAGGGAGGCATGAGCAGTTCTTC. Its translation is CASSSRTGRHEQFF.

The CDR3: CAFRDRLNYGYTF. CDR3 DNA sequence: TGTGCCTTCCGGGACAGGCTTAACTATGGCTACACCTTC. The chain combines TRBV30 with TRBJ1-2; 8 nucleotides line up with TRBD1. Per germline, CDR1 GTSNPN and CDR2 SVGIG (reference sequence). The CDR3 extends over 13 amino acids. V was clipped by 7 bases and J by 1 base; unmatched bases: 5.

The V and J genes are TRBV18 and TRBJ1-1; D ambiguous. V was pared by 2 bases and J by 0 bases, with 10 bases between. The CDR3 covers 15 residues. Germline CDR1 and CDR2: KGHSH and LQKENI. The CDR3 reads CASSPSATMNTEAFF. The CDR3 DNA is TGTGCCAGCTCACCATCCGCCACAATGAACACTGAAGCTTTCTTT.

V usage is TRBV27 and J usage is TRBJ1-2; 8 bases agree with TRBD1. The trim removed 5 bases at V and 2 bases at J, leaving 10 bases unmatched. The CDR3 consists of 16 residues. Germline CDR1 reads MNHEY; CDR2 reads SMNVEV (reference sequence). In DNA form, the CDR3 reads TGTGCCAGCAGTCAATTCTGGACAGGGACGAACTATGGCTACACCTTC. It yields the protein CASSQFWTGTNYGYTF.

The chain uses TRBV28 and TRBJ2-2; no definite D call. Trimming shortened V by 7 bases and J by 8 bases, and 11 bases separated the two germline ends. Germline V gene lookup returns CDR1 MDHEN and CDR2 SYDVKM. The CDR3 sequence is 12 residues long. DNA of the CDR3: TGTGCCAGCACGCGAGTGGTGGGGGAGCTGTTTTTT. Its translation is CASTRVVGELFF.

The chain is built from TRBV6-2 or TRBV6-3 and TRBJ2-2, with D possibly being TRBD2 (6 bases). The V end lost 0 bases, the J end lost 5 bases, and 19 bases lay between the germline ends. There are 18 residues in the CDR3. Germline CDR1 and CDR2: MNHEY and SVGEGT. In nucleotides, the CDR3 is TGTGCCAGCAGTTACTCGTCCCCGACTAGTGTATATACCGGGGAGCTGTTTTTT. It codes for CASSYSSPTSVYTGELFF.

This clone appeared a single time. The chain employs TRBV4-1 and TRBJ1-2, with a weak D call TRBD1 (5 bases). The CDR3 covers 16 residues. The germline V gene has CDR1 MGHRA and CDR2 YSYEKL. Between the trimmed V and J ends, which lost 1 base and 6 bases, there was a span of 18 bases. The CDR3 is CASSQVGPGKGHGYTF. DNA for the CDR3: TGCGCCAGCAGCCAAGTTGGGCCAGGGAAGGGTCATGGCTACACCTTC.

This chain uses TRBV6-5 with TRBJ1-1, with D tentatively TRBD1 (6 bases). Between the trimmed V and J ends, which lost 10 bases and 5 bases, there was a span of 23 bases. Germline V lookup: CDR1 MNHEY, CDR2 SVGAGI. The CDR3 is 15 amino acids. The CDR3, as DNA: TGTGCCATCGAAAGCAGGGGTCGGAGAGAGACTGAAGCTTTCTTT. Translating gives CAIESRGRRETEAFF.

The chain combines TRBV4-3 with TRBJ2-7; 7 positions agree with TRBD1. The CDR3 runs to 15 residues. The germline CDR1 and CDR2 sequences are LGHNA and YSLEER. Germline trimming cut 0 bases from V and 3 bases from J; bases unmatched to any gene: 5. The chain's CDR3 is CASSQESQGVYEQYF. CDR3 DNA sequence: TGCGCCAGCAGCCAAGAATCCCAGGGGGTCTACGAGCAGTACTTC.

The chain carries TRBV19 and TRBJ1-2; D is ambiguous. Trimming shortened V by 3 bases and J by 7 bases, and 21 bases separated the two germline ends. The CDR3 is 16 residues long. CDR1 LNHDA and CDR2 SQIVND come from the germline V gene (reference sequence). This chain's CDR3 is CASSISLEGRRVGYTF. For the CDR3, the DNA is TGTGCCAGTAGTATTTCCCTTGAGGGCCGTCGGGTTGGCTACACCTTC.

This rearrangement joins TRBV21-1 to TRBJ1-1; the tabulated D call, TRBD1, remains unverified against the DNA. TRBV21-1 is termed a pseudogene. CDR3 length equals 15 residues. CDR3 nucleotides: TGTGCCAGCAGCAAAGGTGCCAGGGGGCGCCCTGAAGCTTTCTTT. It specifies CASSKGARGRPEAFF.

The V gene is TRBV24-1, the J gene TRBJ2-3; 8 bases line up with TRBD1. Germline V gene lookup returns CDR1 KGHDR and CDR2 SFDVKD. V was pared by 5 bases and J by 4 bases, with 7 bases of the junction left unmatched. The CDR3 length is 15 residues. This CDR3 is CATSVGRGRSDTQYF. The CDR3 coding sequence is TGTGCCACCAGTGTGGGCAGGGGGCGTTCAGATACGCAGTATTTT.

This clone has just a few counts. This chain joins TRBV16 and TRBJ2-7, with TRBD2 as a possible D gene (6 bases). With 6 bases removed from V and 0 bases from J, the gap between germline ends came to 9 bases. Germline V gene data show CDR1 as KGHSY and CDR2 as FQNENV. The CDR3 spans 13 residues. CDR3: CASSRESSYEQYF. The CDR3 DNA is TGTGCCAGCAGTCGGGAGAGCTCCTACGAGCAGTACTTC.

This clone was counted only a few times. The chain couples TRBV5-1 to TRBJ1-4; D remains ambiguous. Germline CDR1 SGHRS, CDR2 YFSETQ. Trimming shortened V by 4 bases and J by 4 bases, and 11 bases separated the two germline ends. This CDR3 has 14 amino acids. CDR3 in amino acids: CASSPTPVNEKLFF. The CDR3, as DNA: TGCGCCAGCAGCCCGACACCAGTTAATGAAAAACTGTTTTTT.

The V call is TRBV7-9, the J call TRBJ2-3, with unresolved D. The CDR3 contains 14 residues. Germline V lookup: CDR1 SEHNR, CDR2 FQNEAQ (reference sequence). The V end was cut by 6 bases, the J end by 1 base, with 11 bases between. The CDR3 DNA reads TGTGCCAGCAGTTCAATAGCCGGCACAGATACGCAGTATTTT. As protein: CASSSIAGTDTQYF.

This clone was observed a few times. The chain uses TRBV24-1 and TRBJ2-7; 9 bases are a match to TRBD2. The CDR3 has 16 residues. From germline, CDR1 is KGHDR and CDR2 SFDVKD. J gave up 0 bases and V 6 bases, and 8 bases lay outside the gene matches. The CDR3 DNA reads TGTGCCACCAGTCCCACCGCGGGGGGGTCCTCCTACGAGCAGTACTTC. Translated: CATSPTAGGSSYEQYF.

The chain is built from TRBV7-8 and TRBJ1-1; D is unclear. Germline assignment: CDR1 SGHVS and CDR2 FQNEAQ. The CDR3 is 13 amino acids. Trimming removed 1 base from V and 4 bases from J, with 7 bases in between. CDR3 sequence reads: CASSLGLVTEAFF. CDR3 sequence (DNA): TGTGCCAGCAGCTTAGGTCTCGTCACTGAAGCTTTCTTT. The entire variable domain, with the rest obtained from reference TRBV7-8 and TRBJ1-1, is as follows: GAGVSQSPRYKVAKRGQDVALRCDPISGHVSLFWYQQALGQGPEFLTYFQNEAQLDKSGLPSDRFFAERPEGSVSTLKIQRTQQEDSAVYLCASSLGLVTEAFFGQGTRLTVV.

This rearrangement joins TRBV20-1 to TRBJ2-3; D not certain. With 3 bases removed from V and 3 bases from J, the gap between germline ends came to 10 bases. The length of the CDR3 is 13 residues. CDR1 is DFQATT and CDR2 is SNEGSKA in the germline V gene (reference sequence). The CDR3 here is CSASRLKTDTQYF. The CDR3 nucleotides are TGCAGTGCTAGTCGTCTAAAAACAGATACGCAGTATTTT.

The chain recombines TRBV15 with TRBJ2-1, with 9 bases that match TRBD2. CDR1 LNHNV and CDR2 YYDKDF come from the germline V gene (reference sequence). This CDR3 spans 16 amino acids. Germline trimming cut 2 bases from V and 3 bases from J; bases unmatched to any gene: 5. The CDR3 is CATSRPSGGLYNEQFF. CDR3 bases: TGTGCCACCAGCAGACCGAGCGGGGGGCTCTACAATGAGCAGTTCTTC.

V is TRBV6-5 and J is TRBJ1-1, with D tentatively TRBD1 (5 bases). V was cut by 0 bases and J by 9 bases, with 17 bases left in between. Germline V gene lookup returns CDR1 MNHEY and CDR2 SVGAGI. The CDR3 totals 15 residues. The CDR3 DNA reads TGTGCCAGCAGTTACTCGAGTGGGACTCGGCTTAAAGCTTTCTTT. As protein: CASSYSSGTRLKAFF.

The CDR3 protein is CASGHEQYF. The CDR3 DNA reads TGTGCCAGCGGGCACGAGCAGTACTTC. The chain couples TRBV2 to TRBJ2-7; D gene ambiguous. Per the germline V gene, CDR1 is SNHLY and CDR2 is FYNNEI. The CDR3 consists of 9 residues. V lost 8 bases and J lost 5, with 4 bases in between.

The rearrangement links TRBV7-9 to TRBJ1-2, with 10 bases that match TRBD1. J was trimmed by 3 bases and V by 4 bases; bases with no gene match: 11. The CDR3 contains 17 residues. The germline V gene has CDR1 SEHNR and CDR2 FQNEAQ (reference sequence). The CDR3 is CASSSPGQGPSDYGYTF. The CDR3 DNA is TGTGCCAGCAGCTCACCGGGACAGGGGCCCTCTGACTATGGCTACACCTTC.

The chain recombines TRBV7-2 with TRBJ2-7, with 9 bases fitting TRBD2. The CDR3 is 16 amino acids. Germline trimming cut 1 base from V and 2 bases from J; bases unmatched to any gene: 6. Germline V CDR1 and CDR2: SGHTA, FQGNSA. CDR3 residues: CASSLVSPSGAYEQYF. The CDR3 region has the DNA TGTGCCAGCAGCTTAGTATCGCCTAGCGGGGCCTACGAGCAGTACTTC.

The chain recombines TRBV4-2 with TRBJ1-6; TRBD1 matches 8 bases. Germline CDR1 and CDR2: LGHNA and YNFKEQ. The length of the CDR3 is 16 residues. V shed 4 bases, J shed 10 bases, and the junction held 12 bases outside the gene matches. CDR3 residues: CASSRQTGAVSSPLHF. CDR3 DNA sequence: TGTGCCAGCAGCCGACAGACAGGGGCCGTCAGCTCACCCCTCCACTTT.